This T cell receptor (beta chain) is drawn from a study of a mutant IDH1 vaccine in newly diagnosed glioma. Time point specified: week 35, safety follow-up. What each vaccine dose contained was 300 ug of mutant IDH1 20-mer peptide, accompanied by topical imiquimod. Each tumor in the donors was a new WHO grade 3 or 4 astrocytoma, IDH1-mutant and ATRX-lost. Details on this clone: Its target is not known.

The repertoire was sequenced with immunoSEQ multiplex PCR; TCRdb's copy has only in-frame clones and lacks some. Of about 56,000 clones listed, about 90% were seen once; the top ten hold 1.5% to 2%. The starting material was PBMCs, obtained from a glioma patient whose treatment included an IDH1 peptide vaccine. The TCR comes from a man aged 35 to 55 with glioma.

CDR3 nucleotides: TGTGCCAGCAGTTACGGACTAGCGGGAACCTACGAGCAGTACTTC. Protein product: CASSYGLAGTYEQYF. V usage is TRBV6-5 and J usage is TRBJ2-7; 12 positions agree with TRBD2. This CDR3 is 15 amino acids long. CDR1 and CDR2 (germline): MNHEY, SVGAGI. V lost 2 bases to trimming and J lost 2 bases; unmatched junction nucleotides: 1.